The 9 T cell receptor beta chains below were found in one sample sequenced in a study of T cells in Graves' hyperthyroidism and ophthalmopathy. Researchers took RNA transcripts and amplified the TCR beta CDR3 regions from them. A first-round RT-PCR of the TCR CDR3 used the HTBI primer set. In TCRdb, the multiplex PCR reads were re-called with MiXCR into one record per CDR3 protein. This sample has hundreds of thousands of distinct CDR3 sequences, with about 14% found just once. Sequenced sample: blood. Receptors were obtained from a woman aged 50 to 65 with Graves' ophthalmopathy.

The sample holds many counts of this clonotype. This chain joins TRBV7-2 and TRBJ2-3; no firm D call. Trimming removed 4 bases from V and 7 bases from J, with 12 bases in between. The CDR3 has 13 amino acids. Germline CDR1 is SGHTA and CDR2 is FQGNSA. The CDR3 DNA is TGTGCCAGCAGCTCGGACCGTTTCTATACGCAGTATTTT. As protein: CASSSDRFYTQYF.

This clonotype was counted a few times. The chain couples TRBV7-2 to TRBJ2-5, with 12 positions matching TRBD2. This CDR3 has 15 amino acids. Trimming at V came to 5 bases and at J to 10 bases, leaving 11 bases not matched to a gene. Looked up from germline, CDR1 is SGHTA and CDR2 is FQGNSA. The CDR3 coding sequence is TGTGCCAGCAGCCAACTAGCGGGAGGAGGGGGACGCCAGTACTTC. Its protein is CASSQLAGGGGRQYF. Variable domain in full (rest from reference TRBV7-2 and TRBJ2-5): GAGVSQSPSNKVTEKGKDVELRCDPISGHTALYWYRQSLGQGLEFLIYFQGNSAPDKSGLPSDRFSAERTGGSVSTLTIQRTQQEDSAVYLCASSQLAGGGGRQYFGPGTRLLVL.

In its sample, this clonotype was seen many times. The chain employs TRBV10-3 and TRBJ1-1; D is possibly TRBD1 (5 bases). The CDR3 is 11 residues long. Deletions cut 7 bases from V and 4 bases from J, with 7 bases between. From germline, CDR1 is ENHRY and CDR2 SYGVKD. In nucleotides, the CDR3 is TGTGCCATCATGGGGGGCACTGAAGCTTTCTTT. It encodes CAIMGGTEAFF.

About this clonotype: This may come from a read error, since a much larger clone is one base off. This chain connects TRBV27 to TRBJ1-1; tentative D call: TRBD1 (6 bases). Looked up from germline, CDR1 is MNHEY and CDR2 is SMNVEV (reference sequence). The CDR3 runs 14 residues. Between the trimmed V and J ends, which lost 1 base and 3 bases, there was a span of 9 bases. CDR3 residues: CASSLYRAYTEAFF. The CDR3 DNA reads TGTGCCAGCAGTTTATACAGGGCGTACACTGAAGCTTTCTTT.

There are many counts of this clonotype. The chain carries TRBV7-9 and TRBJ2-1; 9 bases line up with TRBD1. V shed 6 bases and J 7 bases; nucleotides not matched to a gene: 10. The germline CDR1 and CDR2 sequences are SEHNR and FQNEAQ (reference sequence). The CDR3 has 15 residues. The CDR3 here is CASSSPDRGTNEQFF. CDR3 DNA: TGTGCCAGCAGTTCCCCGGACAGGGGAACGAATGAGCAGTTCTTC.

The CDR3 reads CASSVEGIFTDTQYF. The CDR3 nucleotides read TGTGCCAGCAGCGTAGAAGGGATTTTTACAGATACGCAGTATTTT. The chain recombines TRBV9 with TRBJ2-3; no clear D gene. CDR3 length: 15 residues. CDR1 and CDR2 from the germline V gene are SGDLS and YYNGEE. With 0 bases removed from V and 3 bases from J, the gap between germline ends came to 11 bases.

This clonotype was seen only a few times. Compared with germline, one end of the junction differs, possibly owing to a read error. CDR3 protein: CASSPTGWGPYNGQFF. The CDR3 DNA reads as TGTGCCAGCTCACCCACAGGGTGGGGGCCCTACAATGGGCAGTTCTTC. This chain joins TRBV18 and TRBJ2-1, with D perhaps TRBD1 (6 bases). The CDR3 has 16 residues. The germline V gene encodes CDR1 KGHSH and CDR2 LQKENI.

This clonotype has at least ten counts. The rearrangement uses TRBV7-2 and TRBJ1-2, with a tentative D call TRBD1 (6 bases). Between the trimmed V and J ends, which lost 6 bases and 8 bases, there was a span of 16 bases. The germline V gene encodes CDR1 SGHTA and CDR2 FQGNSA. The CDR3 has 13 residues. This CDR3 is CASSLDRPGGYTF. For the CDR3, the DNA is TGTGCCAGCAGTCTAGACAGGCCGGGCGGCTACACCTTC.

This chain connects TRBV27 to TRBJ1-4, with D possibly being TRBD1 (6 bases). Trimming pared 4 bases from V and 1 base from J, leaving 19 bases between. The V gene's germline CDR1 is MNHEY and CDR2 SMNVEV (reference sequence). This CDR3 is 18 amino acids long. For the CDR3, the DNA is TGTGCCAGCAGTTCCTGGGGAGGGGGTGAGGGAACTAATGAAAAACTGTTTTTT. As protein: CASSSWGGGEGTNEKLFF.